These 3 T cell receptor beta chains came from one sample sequenced in a study of Ad26.COV2.S vaccination and SARS-CoV-2 variants. Noted treatment: 15 to 20 received Ad26.COV2.S at low or high dose, single or two shots; roughly 5 received placebo; per-sample allocation not given. The study sampled participants on day 63 after the first vaccine or placebo injection. Here immunoSEQ multiplex PCR was the method, and the copy in TCRdb shows in-frame clones only, minus some. The profile shows about 370,000 clones, 89% of them singletons. This specimen consisted of peripheral blood, obtained in a trial of Ad26.COV2.S vaccine versus placebo. The receptors were sampled from a person between 18 and 60 years old who received the Ad26.COV2.S COVID-19 vaccine or a placebo.

The rearrangement joins TRBV7-3 to TRBJ1-1; 9 bases match TRBD1. CDR1 and CDR2 (germline): SGHTA, FQGTGA. The CDR3 is made up of 14 amino acids. V was clipped by 2 bases and J by 5 bases; unmatched bases: 3. CDR3 bases: TGTGCCAGCAGCTTATCTGGACAGGGGACTGAAGCTTTCTTT. Translating it yields CASSLSGQGTEAFF.

This clone appeared a single time. The chain combines TRBV3-1 (or the pseudogene TRBV3-2) with TRBJ2-6; 8 bases are shared with TRBD2. The CDR3 consists of 20 residues. Per the germline V gene, CDR1 is LGHDT and CDR2 is YNNKEL (reference sequence). V shed 0 bases, J shed 0 bases, and the junction held 10 bases outside the gene matches. In DNA form, the CDR3 reads TGTGCCAGCAGCCAAGATAGGGGTCTAGCGGGCTACTCTGGGGCCAACGTCCTGACTTTC. Its translation is CASSQDRGLAGYSGANVLTF.

The rearrangement joins TRBV6-1 to TRBJ1-1, with 10 bases lining up with TRBD1. This CDR3 is built from 19 residues. Germline CDR1 MNHNS, CDR2 SASEGT. V lost 4 bases to trimming and J lost 4 bases; unmatched junction nucleotides: 18. The CDR3 bases are TGTGCCAGCAGTGGTGGCTTGACAGGGGGCTCGAGATGGGCCACTGAAGCTTTCTTT. Amino acids: CASSGGLTGGSRWATEAFF.